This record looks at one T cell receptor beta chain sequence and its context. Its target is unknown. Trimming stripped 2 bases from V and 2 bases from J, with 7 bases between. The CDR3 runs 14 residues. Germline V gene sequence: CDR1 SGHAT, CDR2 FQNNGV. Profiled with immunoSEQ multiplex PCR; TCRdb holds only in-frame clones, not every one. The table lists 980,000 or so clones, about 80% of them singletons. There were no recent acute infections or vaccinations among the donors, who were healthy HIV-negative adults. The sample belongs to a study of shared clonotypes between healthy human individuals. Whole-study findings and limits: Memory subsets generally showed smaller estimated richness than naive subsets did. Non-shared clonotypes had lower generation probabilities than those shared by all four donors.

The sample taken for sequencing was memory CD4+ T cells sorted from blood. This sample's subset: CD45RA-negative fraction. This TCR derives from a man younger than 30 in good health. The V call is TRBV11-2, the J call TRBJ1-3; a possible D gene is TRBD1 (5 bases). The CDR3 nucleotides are TGTGCCAGCAGCTTACCAGGGCCTGGAAACACCATATATTTT. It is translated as CASSLPGPGNTIYF. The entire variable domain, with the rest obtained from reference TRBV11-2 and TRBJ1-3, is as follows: EAGVAQSPRYKIIEKRQSVAFWCNPISGHATLYWYQQILGQGPKLLIQFQNNGVVDDSQLPKDRFSAERLKGVDSTLKIQPAKLEDSAVYLCASSLPGPGNTIYFGEGSWLTVV.